These 25 T cell receptor beta chains came from one sample sequenced in a study of blood T cell repertoires in COVID-19 (dated by TCRdb to 2018 to 2020). Library generation was performed with the immunoSEQ multiplex PCR assay. Sourced from immuneACCESS, this table was stored by TCRdb with only in-frame sequences that have V and J called. A share of the clones is absent; for the studies checked, an unresolved V gene accounts for under half, and the remainder has no known explanation. Across this sample there are 150,000 to 200,000 clones, with about 88% seen only once. Approximately 2.5% of the sample is in the top ten clones. What was sequenced was peripheral blood. These receptors came from a man in his forties or fifties with active or convalescent COVID-19.

The chain is built from TRBV12-2 and TRBJ1-1; TRBD1, the D gene given by the table, was not confirmed from the DNA. TRBV12-2 is labeled a pseudogene. The CDR3 covers 17 residues. CDR3 coding DNA: TGTGCAAGTCGCTTAGTTTTGTGCGACGGAAAGGGGACTGAAGCTTTCTTT. Its protein product is CASRLVLCDGKGTEAFF.

This chain links TRBV6-1 with TRBJ2-7, with 8 bases lining up with TRBD1. Germline CDR1 and CDR2: MNHNS and SASEGT. The CDR3 runs 13 residues. Unmatched junction bases numbered 0, after V lost 3 bases and J lost 2 bases. The CDR3 region is CASSEDRAYEQYF. CDR3 DNA: TGTGCCAGCAGTGAGGACAGGGCCTACGAGCAGTACTTC.

The chain uses TRBV27 and TRBJ1-2; TRBD1 agrees at 8 bases. The CDR3 is 14 residues long. Germline V CDR1 and CDR2: MNHEY, SMNVEV (reference sequence). After removal of 5 bases from V and 4 bases from J, the junction contained 6 bases not matched to a gene. CDR3 in amino acids: CASSPTGDGYGYTF. The CDR3 bases are TGTGCCAGCAGTCCGACAGGGGATGGCTATGGCTACACCTTC.

The V gene is TRBV28, the J gene TRBJ2-1; D unclear. The CDR3 consists of 13 residues. Trimming cost V 7 bases and J 7 bases, with 14 bases left between them. CDR1 MDHEN and CDR2 SYDVKM come from the germline V gene. In DNA, the CDR3 is TGTGCCAGCACCCTCGGCCAGAGGAATGAGCAGTTCTTC. Its translation is CASTLGQRNEQFF.

The V gene is TRBV6-5, the J gene TRBJ2-3, with 9 bases aligning to TRBD2. CDR1 is MNHEY and CDR2 is SVGAGI in the germline V gene. The junction had 3 bases not matched to a gene; V was cut back by 7 bases and J by 1 base. The CDR3 covers 14 residues. The CDR3 loop reads CASTERGGTDTQYF. The CDR3 DNA is TGTGCCAGCACGGAGCGGGGGGGCACAGATACGCAGTATTTT.

The V call is TRBV7-3, the J call TRBJ2-2; no clear D gene. The CDR3 totals 14 residues. Trimming removed 4 bases from V and 6 bases from J, with 12 bases in between. Germline CDR1 is SGHTA and CDR2 is FQGTGA. CDR3 amino acids: CASSSLGRAGELFF. The CDR3 DNA reads TGTGCCAGCAGCTCCCTCGGCCGGGCCGGGGAGCTGTTTTTT.

The sample holds one count of this clone. This chain joins TRBV5-3 and TRBJ1-5; no clear D gene. TRBV5-3 belongs to the ORF category, with a function that is uncertain. V was shortened by 4 bases and J by 7 bases, with 9 bases between the two germline ends. The CDR3 extends over 12 amino acids. The CDR3 protein is CARSLAGQPQHF. The CDR3 DNA reads TGTGCCAGAAGCCTTGCGGGCCAGCCCCAGCATTTT.

V and J are TRBV4-1 and TRBJ1-4, with D possibly being TRBD1 (5 bases). V lost 0 bases to trimming and J lost 7 bases, with 15 bases between them. CDR1 is MGHRA and CDR2 is YSYEKL in the germline V gene. This CDR3 spans 16 amino acids. CDR3 protein: CASSQDLGGATEKLFF. In DNA form, the CDR3 reads TGCGCCAGCAGCCAAGATCTAGGAGGGGCTACTGAAAAACTGTTTTTT.

The chain couples TRBV11-3 to TRBJ1-1; 8 bases align to TRBD1. Germline V CDR1 and CDR2: SGHNT, YENEEA. There are 14 residues in the CDR3. J was trimmed by 5 bases and V by 3 bases; bases with no gene match: 5. The CDR3 DNA sequence: TGTGCCAGCAGCTTCGGACAGGGACGAACTGAAGCTTTCTTT. Translated: CASSFGQGRTEAFF. The variable domain in full, completed from reference TRBV11-3 and TRBJ1-1, reads EAGVVQSPRYKIIEKKQPVAFWCNPISGHNTLYWYLQNLGQGPELLIRYENEEAVDDSQLPKDRFSAERLKGVDSTLKIQPAELGDSAVYLCASSFGQGRTEAFFGQGTRLTVV.

This rearrangement joins TRBV9 to TRBJ2-1, with 8 bases aligning to TRBD2. There are 15 residues in the CDR3. Per germline, CDR1 SGDLS and CDR2 YYNGEE. V gave up 0 bases and J gave up 8 bases; unmatched junction bases: 7. In DNA, the CDR3 is TGTGCCAGCAGCGTAGAAGCTAGCGGGCTCTATGAGCAGTTCTTC. It specifies CASSVEASGLYEQFF.

Comments on this clone: The junction differs from germline at one of its ends, possibly a read error. Other DNA sequences from this sample encode an identical CDR3 as well. The chain employs TRBV19 and TRBJ2-1; D uncertain. The CDR3 length is 14 residues. CDR1 and CDR2 (germline): LNHDA, SQIVND (reference sequence). The CDR3 loop reads CASSADSSYNEQFF. As DNA, the CDR3 is TGCGCCAGTAGTGCTGATAGCTCCTACAATGAGCAGTTCTTC.

The chain carries TRBV28 and TRBJ2-2; D is undetermined. The CDR3 sequence is 11 residues long. V shed 10 bases and J shed 1 base, with 4 bases lying between them. Germline CDR1 reads MDHEN; CDR2 reads SYDVKM. The CDR3 spells CATGNTGELFF. In nucleotides, the CDR3 is TGTGCCACCGGGAACACCGGGGAGCTGTTTTTT.

This clone was picked up one time. This chain joins TRBV10-1 and TRBJ2-2, with a possible D match to TRBD1 (5 bases). The CDR3 spans 16 residues. The germline V gene encodes CDR1 WNHNN and CDR2 SYGVQD (reference sequence). V dropped 8 bases and J dropped 3 bases, with 19 bases sitting between them. In DNA form, the CDR3 reads TGCGCCAGCCATGCGAAAAGGGGTAAGGACACCGGGGAGCTGTTTTTT. This codes for CASHAKRGKDTGELFF.

The chain carries TRBV15 and TRBJ2-5; 7 bases are shared with TRBD1. V was clipped by 0 bases and J by 5 bases; unmatched bases: 6. Germline values: CDR1 LNHNV, CDR2 YYDKDF (reference sequence). This CDR3 is 15 amino acids long. The CDR3 nucleotides are TGTGCCACCAGCAGAGATCGTTTACAGGGGGAGACCCAGTACTTC. It translates to CATSRDRLQGETQYF.

This clone was counted once. Here the CDR3 DNA reads TGTGCCAGCAGCCCTGACAGGCTAGGTTCACCCCTCCACTTT. It is translated as CASSPDRLGSPLHF. This rearrangement joins TRBV5-4 to TRBJ1-6; tentative D call: TRBD1 (6 bases). V was cut by 4 bases and J by 9 bases, with 14 bases left in between. The CDR3 covers 14 residues. From germline, CDR1 is SGHNT and CDR2 YYREEE (reference sequence).

Points on this clone: This CDR3 is also generated by other DNA sequences in the sample. CDR3 sequence reads: CATSDLGQSYGYTF. DNA of the CDR3: TGTGCCACCAGTGACCTGGGACAGTCTTATGGCTACACCTTC. The chain combines TRBV24-1 with TRBJ1-2, with 7 nucleotides matching TRBD1. The germline V gene encodes CDR1 KGHDR and CDR2 SFDVKD. V was clipped by 4 bases and J by 5 bases; unmatched bases: 6. CDR3 length equals 14 residues.

This chain connects TRBV24-1 to TRBJ2-3; 7 bases line up with TRBD2. Germline CDR1 is KGHDR and CDR2 is SFDVKD. Trimming removed 3 bases from V and 2 bases from J; junction bases left unmatched: 7. The CDR3 runs 16 residues. The CDR3 loop is CATSDPPGTNTDTQYF. Here the CDR3 DNA reads TGTGCCACCAGTGATCCCCCCGGGACTAACACAGATACGCAGTATTTT.

The table lists this clone with a few counts. The V gene is TRBV7-9, the J gene TRBJ1-6; the D is unclear. This CDR3 is 14 amino acids long. Germline V lookup: CDR1 SEHNR, CDR2 FQNEAQ (reference sequence). The V gene lost 5 bases and the J gene lost 7 bases, with 12 bases spanning the gap. In DNA, the CDR3 is TGTGCCAGCAGCCCCGGGAGTGGAAATTCACCCCTCCACTTT. Protein: CASSPGSGNSPLHF.

This rearrangement joins TRBV5-6 to TRBJ2-1, with TRBD1 matching over 7 bases. Per germline, CDR1 SGHDT and CDR2 YYEEEE. The CDR3 totals 17 residues. The trim removed 4 bases at V and 2 bases at J, leaving 12 bases unmatched. In nucleotides, the CDR3 is TGTGCCAGCAGCGGCCTCGGGCACAGGGGTACCTACAATGAGCAGTTCTTC. This encodes CASSGLGHRGTYNEQFF.

Comments on this clone: Different DNA sequences within this sample yield the same CDR3. This chain uses TRBV12-3 or TRBV12-4 with TRBJ1-1, with a weak D call TRBD1 (5 bases). Deletions cut 2 bases from V and 2 bases from J, with 6 bases between. This CDR3 contains 13 residues. CDR3: CASSLQGNTEAFF. In nucleotides, the CDR3 is TGTGCCAGCAGTTTACAGGGTAACACTGAAGCTTTCTTT.

This rearrangement joins TRBV7-2 to TRBJ2-3, with unresolved D. This CDR3 is 13 amino acids long. In germline, CDR1 is SGHTA, CDR2 FQGNSA. V was shortened by 4 bases and J by 2 bases, with 7 bases between the two germline ends. CDR3 sequence reads: CASSSSTTDTQYF. Written as DNA, the CDR3 is TGTGCCAGCAGCTCTAGTACCACAGATACGCAGTATTTT.

This CDR3 is CASSARDEQYF. The CDR3 DNA reads as TGTGCCAGCAGTGCCCGGGACGAGCAGTACTTC. The chain employs TRBV25-1 and TRBJ2-7; D is unresolved. The CDR3 extends over 11 amino acids. Germline V gives CDR1 MGHDK, CDR2 SYGVNS. Trimming took off 4 bases at V and 5 bases at J, with 6 bases between the two ends.

This clone was counted once. The rearrangement links TRBV28 to TRBJ2-1; D uncertain. The V end was cut by 5 bases, the J end by 6 bases, with 8 bases between. CDR3 size: 12 residues. Germline CDR1 and CDR2: MDHEN and SYDVKM. This CDR3 reads CASSPLSNEQFF. For the CDR3, the DNA is TGTGCCAGCAGTCCCCTGAGCAATGAGCAGTTCTTC.

The V call is TRBV28, the J call TRBJ2-7, with TRBD1 matching 8 bases. The CDR3 sequence is 15 residues long. Germline assignment: CDR1 MDHEN and CDR2 SYDVKM. V lost 5 bases to trimming and J lost 4 bases; unmatched junction nucleotides: 10. Here the CDR3 reads CASSLLGQGGYEQYF. The CDR3 DNA sequence: TGTGCCAGCAGTCTCTTAGGACAGGGTGGTTACGAGCAGTACTTC.

The rearrangement uses TRBV20-1 and TRBJ1-5; 11 bases line up with TRBD1. The J segment lost 6 bases and the V segment lost 3 bases, leaving 7 bases of the junction unmatched. The CDR3 contains 15 residues. Germline loops: CDR1 DFQATT, CDR2 SNEGSKA (reference sequence). CDR3 protein: CSASPLGQGVQPQHF. DNA of the CDR3: TGCAGTGCTAGTCCCCTGGGACAGGGGGTTCAGCCCCAGCATTTT.